The rows below give T cell receptor beta chains drawn from one sample of a study of tumor T cells in aggressive B-cell lymphoma. Produced via immunoSEQ multiplex PCR; TCRdb's table is partial and in-frame only. The sample has roughly 2,900 clones; about 90% are singletons. The sequenced sample consisted of tumor tissue. The receptor source for this set is an adult with diffuse large B cell lymphoma. CDR3s include the opening cysteine and the closing phenylalanine or tryptophan. Fields, in order: J gene, V gene, clone size, D gene, CDR3 DNA, CDR3 protein. The D gene is left open where the match is weak. Where a row states a size, it is once, few, many or the class of an expanded clone; other rows omit it.

J gene: TRBJ2-7
V gene: TRBV5-1
clone size: .
D gene: .
CDR3 DNA: TGCGCCACCTCCGTTTTGGAGGGAAGCGAGCAGTACTTC
CDR3 protein: CATSVLEGSEQYF

J gene: TRBJ2-7
V gene: TRBV4-2
clone size: .
D gene: TRBD2
CDR3 DNA: TGTGCTAGCAGCCCAGAACTAGCGGGAGGGCGGGAGCAGTACTTC
CDR3 protein: CASSPELAGGREQYF

J gene: TRBJ2-3
V gene: TRBV2
clone size: .
D gene: TRBD2
CDR3 DNA: TGTGCCAGCAGCGAGACTAGCGTGAGCACAGATACGCAGTATTTT
CDR3 protein: CASSETSVSTDTQYF

J gene: TRBJ1-5
V gene: TRBV5-1
clone size: .
D gene: .
CDR3 DNA: TGCGCCAGCTGTAATCGAGGCACAGGTGCCCCCTGCAATCAGCCCCAGCATTTT
CDR3 protein: CASCNRGTGAPCNQPQHF

J gene: TRBJ1-6
V gene: TRBV6-1
clone size: .
D gene: TRBD1
CDR3 DNA: TGTGCCAGCACCATCGGACAGGTTGACGGTTCACCCCTCCACTTT
CDR3 protein: CASTIGQVDGSPLHF

J gene: TRBJ2-7
V gene: TRBV18
clone size: .
D gene: .
CDR3 DNA: TGTGCCAGCTCACCACCGGAACTATTCGGGGAGCAGTACTTC
CDR3 protein: CASSPPELFGEQYF

J gene: TRBJ2-3
V gene: TRBV6-5
clone size: .
D gene: TRBD1
CDR3 DNA: TGTGCCAGCAGTTACGGGACAGGGAGCACAGATACGCAGTATTTT
CDR3 protein: CASSYGTGSTDTQYF

J gene: TRBJ2-7
V gene: TRBV4-3
clone size: .
D gene: TRBD2
CDR3 DNA: TGCGCCAGCAGCCACAGGACTAGCAACTACGAGCAGTACTTC
CDR3 protein: CASSHRTSNYEQYF

J gene: TRBJ2-5
V gene: TRBV18
clone size: .
D gene: .
CDR3 DNA: TGTGCCAGCTCACCACTAGGGGCGGAGACCCAGTACTTC
CDR3 protein: CASSPLGAETQYF

J gene: TRBJ1-1
V gene: TRBV28
clone size: .
D gene: .
CDR3 DNA: TGTGCCAGCAGTTCTGTAGGGAGAGCTTTCTTT
CDR3 protein: CASSSVGRAFF

J gene: TRBJ1-5
V gene: TRBV2
clone size: .
D gene: .
CDR3 DNA: TGTGCCAGCAGTGAATTATTAACAGGTAATCAGCCCCAGCATTTT
CDR3 protein: CASSELLTGNQPQHF

J gene: TRBJ1-1
V gene: TRBV20-1
clone size: .
D gene: .
CDR3 DNA: TGCAGTGCTAGCCCCGACACTGAAGCTTTCTTT
CDR3 protein: CSASPDTEAFF

J gene: TRBJ2-1
V gene: TRBV18
clone size: .
D gene: TRBD1
CDR3 DNA: TGTGCCAGCCTTATCGACAGGGGGCGTCACAATGAGCAGTTCTTC
CDR3 protein: CASLIDRGRHNEQFF

J gene: TRBJ1-5
V gene: TRBV18
clone size: .
D gene: .
CDR3 DNA: TGTGCCAGCTCACCTCAGGGGAATGAGCCCCAGCATTTT
CDR3 protein: CASSPQGNEPQHF

J gene: TRBJ2-7
V gene: TRBV29-1
clone size: .
D gene: .
CDR3 DNA: TGCAGCGTTGCTACTAGCCCTTGGTACGAGCAGTACTTC
CDR3 protein: CSVATSPWYEQYF

J gene: TRBJ2-7
V gene: TRBV7-3
clone size: .
D gene: .
CDR3 DNA: TGTGCCAGCAGCTTAATAGGGGGCTCCTACGAGCAGTACTTC
CDR3 protein: CASSLIGGSYEQYF

J gene: TRBJ2-3
V gene: TRBV11-2
clone size: .
D gene: .
CDR3 DNA: TGTGCCAGCAGCGGTGGGTGGGGGGGCACAGATACGCAGTATTTT
CDR3 protein: CASSGGWGGTDTQYF

J gene: TRBJ1-1
V gene: TRBV28
clone size: .
D gene: .
CDR3 DNA: TGTGCCAGCAGTTTTATGAACACTGAAGCTTTCTTT
CDR3 protein: CASSFMNTEAFF

J gene: TRBJ2-3
V gene: TRBV15
clone size: .
D gene: .
CDR3 DNA: TGTGCCACCAGCAGAGAGGTTGGGGCTGGCGATACGCAGTATTTT
CDR3 protein: CATSREVGAGDTQYF

J gene: TRBJ2-3
V gene: TRBV10-3
clone size: .
D gene: .
CDR3 DNA: TGTGCCATCGCCCTAGGTGGAGCTAGCACAGATACGCAGTATTTT
CDR3 protein: CAIALGGASTDTQYF

J gene: TRBJ2-5
V gene: TRBV5-4
clone size: .
D gene: TRBD1
CDR3 DNA: TGTGCCAGCAGCTTGGAAGGGGGCGAAGAGACCCAGTACTTC
CDR3 protein: CASSLEGGEETQYF

J gene: TRBJ2-1
V gene: TRBV27
clone size: once
D gene: TRBD1
CDR3 DNA: TGTGCCAGCAGGAGGACAGGGAGAAACAATGAGCAGTTCTTC
CDR3 protein: CASRRTGRNNEQFF

J gene: TRBJ2-7
V gene: TRBV18
clone size: .
D gene: .
CDR3 DNA: TGTGCCAGCTCACCACCGGTGGCCGCAGGGGAGCAGTACTTC
CDR3 protein: CASSPPVAAGEQYF

J gene: TRBJ2-7
V gene: TRBV7-7
clone size: .
D gene: TRBD1
CDR3 DNA: TGTGCCAGCAGCCCGGGACAGGGACTCTCCTACGAGCAGTACTTC
CDR3 protein: CASSPGQGLSYEQYF

J gene: TRBJ2-7
V gene: TRBV7-9
clone size: .
D gene: TRBD2
CDR3 DNA: TGTGCCAGCAGCATAAGTGGGGGGGGAGAGCAGTACTTC
CDR3 protein: CASSISGGGEQYF

J gene: TRBJ2-5
V gene: TRBV6-6
clone size: .
D gene: TRBD2
CDR3 DNA: TGTGCCAGCAGTTATGCGGGGGATGGCGAGACCCAGTACTTC
CDR3 protein: CASSYAGDGETQYF

J gene: TRBJ2-1
V gene: TRBV4-2
clone size: once
D gene: .
CDR3 DNA: TGTGCTAGCAGCCAAGATTCCAGGGATAATCAGTTCTTC
CDR3 protein: CASSQDSRDNQFF

J gene: TRBJ2-3
V gene: TRBV29-1
clone size: .
D gene: .
CDR3 DNA: TGCAGCGTTTTTAGCGGCCGGGCGACAGATACGCAGTATTTT
CDR3 protein: CSVFSGRATDTQYF

J gene: TRBJ2-5
V gene: TRBV15
clone size: .
D gene: TRBD2
CDR3 DNA: TGTGCCACCAGCAGAGTTCGACTAGCGGCCCAAGAGACCCAGTACTTC
CDR3 protein: CATSRVRLAAQETQYF

J gene: TRBJ1-2
V gene: TRBV5-4
clone size: .
D gene: .
CDR3 DNA: TGTGCCAGCAGCTTGGGGGGGGGTAACTATGGCTACACCTTC
CDR3 protein: CASSLGGGNYGYTF

J gene: TRBJ1-1
V gene: TRBV20-1
clone size: .
D gene: .
CDR3 DNA: TGCAGTGCCTCAGGGAGGACTGAAGCTTTCTTT
CDR3 protein: CSASGRTEAFF